The 20 T cell receptor beta chains below were found in one sample sequenced in a study of T-cell memory formation after mild COVID-19 (dated by TCRdb to the early 2020s). The library was obtained by 5' RACE. Sequencing was performed on an Illumina NovaSeq 6000. The raw public reads went through TCRdb reprocessing: fastp at Q25, MiXCR clone calling, in-frame beta chains kept. Each entry merges the rows of one CDR3 protein and shows their most common DNA and genes. Recorded for this sample are hundreds of thousands of distinct CDR3 sequences; about 20% of them occurred a single time. Jointly, the top ten make up 20% to 25% of the sample. Input material: PBMCs or a T cell subset sorted from them (not recorded which). All receptors derive from a man younger than 30 who had mild COVID-19 (a few samples of this study predate the infection). The sample titles of this study are shuffled in the database, so cell type and time point are left out; the donor was told from shared clones.

The genes are TRBV7-9 and TRBJ1-5; D not certain. Trimming pared 0 bases from V and 7 bases from J, leaving 13 bases between. Germline V gives CDR1 SEHNR, CDR2 FQNEAQ (reference sequence). The CDR3 consists of 15 residues. The CDR3 DNA reads as TGTGCCAGCAGCTTAGCCAGAGAAGGGCCCCAGCCCCAGCATTTT. Amino acid sequence: CASSLAREGPQPQHF.

This clonotype turned up a few times. This chain uses TRBV6-5 with TRBJ1-6; 7 bases agree with TRBD1. Germline V CDR1 and CDR2: MNHEY, SVGAGI. The CDR3 totals 17 residues. Trimming cost V 4 bases and J 6 bases; bases outside gene matches: 12. CDR3 in amino acids: CASSLQKGTAVNSPLHF. CDR3 nucleotides: TGTGCCAGCAGTTTGCAGAAAGGGACAGCTGTTAATTCACCCCTCCACTTT.

The rearrangement uses TRBV7-2 and TRBJ2-7; maybe TRBD2 (7 bases). This CDR3 is 14 amino acids long. Germline V gene sequence: CDR1 SGHTA, CDR2 FQGNSA. V lost 3 bases to trimming and J lost 5 bases, with 14 bases between them. The CDR3 is CASSFAGAVHEQYF. In DNA, the CDR3 is TGTGCCAGCAGCTTCGCGGGGGCTGTCCACGAGCAGTACTTC.

Only a few counts were recorded for this clonotype. The chain links TRBV20-1 to TRBJ1-2; weak D call: TRBD1 (5 bases). The V and J ends lost 0 bases and 7 bases respectively, with 9 bases between them. This CDR3 has 12 residues. CDR1 is DFQATT and CDR2 is SNEGSKA in the germline V gene (reference sequence). This CDR3 reads CSARDFGAGYTF. DNA of the CDR3: TGCAGTGCTAGAGATTTTGGGGCTGGCTACACCTTC.

The table lists this clonotype with many counts. At one end, the junction sequence differs from germline, possibly due to a read error. V gene TRBV4-3 combines with J gene TRBJ2-3, with D hard to call. This CDR3 contains 13 residues. Germline V gene lookup returns CDR1 LGHNA and CDR2 YSLEER. The CDR3 reads CASSQDSTDTQYF. Here the CDR3 DNA reads TGTGCCAGCAGCCAAGACAGCACAGATACGCAGTATTTT.

The chain combines TRBV5-5 with TRBJ1-6; a possible D gene is TRBD1 (5 bases). The CDR3 consists of 16 residues. V lost 5 bases to trimming and J lost 1 base, with 13 bases between them. Germline V CDR1 and CDR2: SGHKS, YYEKEE (reference sequence). DNA of the CDR3: TGTGCCAGCAGTCCCCGGGACCCTTCCTATAATTCACCCCTCCACTTT. This encodes CASSPRDPSYNSPLHF. Drawing the rest from reference TRBV5-5 and TRBJ1-6, the complete variable domain is DAGVTQSPTHLIKTRGQQVTLRCSPISGHKSVSWYQQVLGQGPQFIFQYYEKEERGRGNFPDRFSARQFPNYSSELNVNALLLGDSALYLCASSPRDPSYNSPLHFGNGTRLTVT.

This clonotype has just a few counts. This chain joins TRBV6-6 and TRBJ1-2; D may be TRBD1 (5 bases). This CDR3 is 14 amino acids long. Germline values: CDR1 MNHNY, CDR2 SVGAGI (reference sequence). The germline V and J ends were trimmed by 6 bases and 12 bases, with 23 bases remaining between them. CDR3 loop: CASSPNPDSRLHTF. CDR3 coding DNA: TGTGCCAGCAGCCCAAACCCAGACAGTCGGTTGCACACCTTC.

V usage is TRBV6-1 and J usage is TRBJ1-1, with D uncertain. This CDR3 contains 12 residues. The V end lost 7 bases, the J end lost 7 bases, and 13 bases lay between the germline ends. The germline V gene has CDR1 MNHNS and CDR2 SASEGT. In nucleotides, the CDR3 is TGTGCCAGCATCAGGAATCTAGATGAAGCTTTCTTT. Protein sequence: CASIRNLDEAFF.

The V and J genes are TRBV20-1 and TRBJ1-5; D gene unclear. Germline loops: CDR1 DFQATT, CDR2 SNEGSKA (reference sequence). The CDR3 is 12 residues long. Trimming took 7 bases from V and 6 from J, leaving 13 bases between them. CDR3 in amino acids: CSGGEMSQPQHF. CDR3 nucleotides: TGCAGTGGCGGGGAAATGAGTCAGCCCCAGCATTTT.

This clonotype was seen more than once but under ten times. This chain uses TRBV19 with TRBJ2-2; a possible D gene is TRBD1 (5 bases). The germline CDR1 and CDR2 sequences are LNHDA and SQIVND (reference sequence). Trimming took 5 bases from V and 6 from J, leaving 10 bases between them. The CDR3 has 13 residues. The CDR3 spells CASSGWGAGELFF. CDR3 DNA: TGTGCCAGTAGTGGGTGGGGCGCCGGGGAGCTGTTTTTT.

This clonotype was seen only a few times. In DNA form, the CDR3 reads TGTGCCAGCGGACCCGGACAGGGACCGAACACTGAAGCTTTCTTT. The encoded protein is CASGPGQGPNTEAFF. The rearrangement joins TRBV7-9 to TRBJ1-1; 8 bases match TRBD1. Germline values: CDR1 SEHNR, CDR2 FQNEAQ (reference sequence). The CDR3 spans 15 residues. V lost 8 bases and J lost 1; bases outside the gene matches: 9.

This clonotype was picked up a small number of times. V is TRBV5-4 and J is TRBJ2-7; 10 nucleotides match TRBD1. This CDR3 has 15 residues. Losses at the gene ends were 4 bases for V and 7 bases for J; bases not matched to a gene: 11. CDR1 is SGHNT and CDR2 is YYREEE in the germline V gene (reference sequence). Here the CDR3 DNA reads TGTGCCAGCAGCCCAGGGGACAGGGGAAGATTGGAGCAGTACTTC. Translating gives CASSPGDRGRLEQYF.

V is TRBV7-9 and J is TRBJ1-5; 8 bases agree with TRBD1. There are 16 residues in the CDR3. Germline CDR1 and CDR2: SEHNR and FQNEAQ (reference sequence). The V gene end was trimmed by 4 bases and the J gene end by 4 bases; junction bases not matched to a gene: 9. The DNA of the CDR3 is TGTGCCAGCAGCTCTGCCGACAGGGGCGGTAATCAGCCCCAGCATTTT. Amino acids: CASSSADRGGNQPQHF.

The chain combines TRBV5-4 with TRBJ2-5; a possible D gene is TRBD2 (7 bases). V gave up 4 bases and J gave up 4 bases, with 17 bases separating them. The CDR3 is 15 residues long. Germline CDR1 is SGHNT and CDR2 is YYREEE (reference sequence). This CDR3 reads CASSRTGGGGETQYF. The CDR3 DNA is TGTGCCAGCAGCCGAACGGGGGGAGGGGGAGAGACCCAGTACTTC.

This clonotype has just a few counts. The rearrangement uses TRBV6-5 and TRBJ1-6; tentatively, D is TRBD1 (5 bases). V lost 0 bases to trimming and J lost 7 bases, with 13 bases between them. CDR1 and CDR2 (germline): MNHEY, SVGAGI. The CDR3 runs 16 residues. The CDR3 region has the DNA TGTGCCAGCAGTTACTCGAGCCGTGACAGCAATTCACCCCTCCACTTT. Protein sequence: CASSYSSRDSNSPLHF.

The chain carries TRBV4-3 and TRBJ2-7, with D perhaps matching TRBD1 (7 bases). Germline values: CDR1 LGHNA, CDR2 YSLEER. The CDR3 extends over 15 amino acids. The ends were cut back, 1 base at V and 4 bases at J, with 14 bases in the middle. CDR3 DNA: TGCGCCAGCAGCCAAGCCCGGGACAGCGGGTACGAGCAGTACTTC. Amino acids: CASSQARDSGYEQYF.

The rearrangement uses TRBV20-1 and TRBJ2-7; 11 nucleotides line up with TRBD1. There are 13 residues in the CDR3. The V gene's germline CDR1 is DFQATT and CDR2 SNEGSKA (reference sequence). Trimming removed 6 bases from V and 2 bases from J; junction bases left unmatched: 3. This CDR3 is CSAAGQGAYEQYV. The CDR3 region has the DNA TGCAGTGCAGCGGGACAGGGGGCCTACGAGCAGTACGTC.

This chain links TRBV5-1 with TRBJ2-3; tentative D call: TRBD1 (5 bases). The CDR3 sequence is 15 residues long. V lost 0 bases and J 8 bases, leaving 16 bases between the germline ends. Per the germline V gene, CDR1 is SGHRS and CDR2 is YFSETQ. CDR3 in DNA: TGCGCCAGCAGCTTGGTCTCCAGGCCCCAGGGTACGCAGTATTTT. Translating gives CASSLVSRPQGTQYF.

This clonotype was counted between two and nine times. The rearrangement joins TRBV2 to TRBJ1-2, with a weak D call TRBD1 (6 bases). Trimming left V 6 bases short and J 1 base short, with 12 bases between. Germline loops: CDR1 SNHLY, CDR2 FYNNEI. The CDR3 has 14 amino acids. The CDR3 reads CASREDSNNYGYTF. CDR3 sequence (DNA): TGTGCCAGCAGGGAGGACAGCAATAACTATGGCTACACCTTC.

V is TRBV7-8 and J is TRBJ1-5; D may be TRBD1 (5 bases). Germline CDR1 SGHVS, CDR2 FQNEAQ. There are 17 residues in the CDR3. Trimming left V 0 bases short and J 6 bases short, with 18 bases between. CDR3 sequence (DNA): TGTGCCAGCAGCTTAGCGTTTTCGGGGCCAGCAAGTCAGCCCCAGCATTTT. Translating gives CASSLAFSGPASQPQHF.